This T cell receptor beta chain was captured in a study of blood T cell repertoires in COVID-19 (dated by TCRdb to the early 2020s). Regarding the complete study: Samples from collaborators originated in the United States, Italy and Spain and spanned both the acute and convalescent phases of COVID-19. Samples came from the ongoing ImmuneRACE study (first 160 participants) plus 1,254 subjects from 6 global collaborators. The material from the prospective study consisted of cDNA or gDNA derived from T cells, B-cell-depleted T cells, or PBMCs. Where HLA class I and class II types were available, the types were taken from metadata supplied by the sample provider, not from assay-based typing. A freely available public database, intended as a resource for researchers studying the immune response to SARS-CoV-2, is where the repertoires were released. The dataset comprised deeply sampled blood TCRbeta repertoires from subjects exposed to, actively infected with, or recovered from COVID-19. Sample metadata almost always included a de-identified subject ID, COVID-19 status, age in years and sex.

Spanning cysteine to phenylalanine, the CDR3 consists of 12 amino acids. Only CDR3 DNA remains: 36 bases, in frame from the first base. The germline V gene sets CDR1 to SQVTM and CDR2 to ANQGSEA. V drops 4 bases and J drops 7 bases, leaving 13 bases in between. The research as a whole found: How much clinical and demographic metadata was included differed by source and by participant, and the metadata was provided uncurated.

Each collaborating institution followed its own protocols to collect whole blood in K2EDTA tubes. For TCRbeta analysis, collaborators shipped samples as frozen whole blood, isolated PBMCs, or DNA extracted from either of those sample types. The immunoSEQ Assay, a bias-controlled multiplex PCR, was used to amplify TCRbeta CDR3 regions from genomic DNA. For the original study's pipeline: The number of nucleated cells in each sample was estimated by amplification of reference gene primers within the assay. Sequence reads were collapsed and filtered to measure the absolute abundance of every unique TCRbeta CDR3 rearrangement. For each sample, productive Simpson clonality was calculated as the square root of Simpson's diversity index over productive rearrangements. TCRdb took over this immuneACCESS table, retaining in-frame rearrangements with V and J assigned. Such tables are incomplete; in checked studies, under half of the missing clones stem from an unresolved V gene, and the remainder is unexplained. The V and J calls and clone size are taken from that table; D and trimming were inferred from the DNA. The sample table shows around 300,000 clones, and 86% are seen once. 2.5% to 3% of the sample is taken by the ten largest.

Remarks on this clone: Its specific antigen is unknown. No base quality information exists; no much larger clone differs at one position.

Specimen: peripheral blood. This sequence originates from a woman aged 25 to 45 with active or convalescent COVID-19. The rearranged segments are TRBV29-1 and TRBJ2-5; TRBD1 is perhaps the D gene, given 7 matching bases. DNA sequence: TGCAGCGTTGCTGCAGGGGGAGGGACCCAGTACTTC. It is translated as CSVAAGGGTQYF. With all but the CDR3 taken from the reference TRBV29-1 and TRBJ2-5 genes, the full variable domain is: SAVISQKPSRDICQRGTSLTIQCQVDSQVTMMFWYRQQPGQSLTLIATANQGSEATYESGFVIDKFPISRPNLTFSTLTVSNMSPEDSSIYLCSVAAGGGTQYFGPGTRLLVL.